A single sample is the source of the 22 T cell receptor beta chains below, sequenced in a study of T cells in Graves' hyperthyroidism and ophthalmopathy. RNA transcripts provided the source from which TCR beta CDR3 regions were amplified. The primer set for the first-round RT-PCR of the TCR CDR3 was HTBI. TCRdb re-called the multiplex PCR reads with MiXCR, one entry per CDR3 protein. The table lists some 250,000 distinct CDR3 sequences, 15% of them singletons. Sequencing input: blood. Every receptor here comes from a woman aged 45-59 years with Graves' hyperthyroidism that later progressed to Graves' ophthalmopathy.

Regarding this clonotype: At one boundary the junction diverges from the germline segment, which might be a read error. The chain uses TRBV3-1 and TRBJ2-1; 10 nucleotides match TRBD2. The CDR3 spans 17 residues. The germline CDR1 and CDR2 sequences are LGHDT and YNNKEL (reference sequence). CDR3 sequence: CASSRLAGVRSYNKQFF. CDR3 coding DNA: TGTGCCAGCAGCCGGCTAGCGGGAGTTAGATCCTACAATAAGCAGTTCTTC.

The rearrangement uses TRBV7-3 and TRBJ2-3, with 10 bases that match TRBD1. The CDR3 consists of 15 residues. The V segment lost 5 bases and the J segment 1 base; nucleotides outside the gene matches: 3. Germline loops: CDR1 SGHTA, CDR2 FQGTGA. In DNA, the CDR3 is TGTGCCAGCAGCATGACAGGGGGCGGCACAGATACGCAGTATTTT. It yields the protein CASSMTGGGTDTQYF.

This clonotype was counted at least ten times. This chain links TRBV6-1 with TRBJ1-1; a weak D match, TRBD1 (5 bases). With 4 bases removed from V and 5 bases from J, the gap between germline ends came to 11 bases. Germline loops: CDR1 MNHNS, CDR2 SASEGT. The CDR3 is 13 residues long. The chain's CDR3 is CASSVGGWTEAFF. The CDR3 DNA is TGTGCCAGCAGTGTGGGGGGTTGGACTGAAGCTTTCTTT.

This clonotype occurred many times. This CDR3 is CATSRAGQGNTEAFF. CDR3 DNA: TGTGCCACCAGCAGAGCCGGACAGGGGAACACTGAAGCTTTCTTT. The chain employs TRBV15 and TRBJ1-1, with 8 bases lining up with TRBD1. The CDR3 sequence is 15 residues long. The V gene end was trimmed by 1 base and the J gene end by 1 base; junction bases not matched to a gene: 2. The germline V gene has CDR1 LNHNV and CDR2 YYDKDF (reference sequence).

J is TRBJ1-5 and V is TRBV15, with 7 bases that match TRBD1. Germline V gives CDR1 LNHNV, CDR2 YYDKDF (reference sequence). This CDR3 contains 14 residues. V lost 2 bases, J lost 7 bases, and 5 bases stayed unmatched. CDR3 DNA: TGTGCCACCAGCAGAAGGGGGCAGGGCCAGCCCCAGCATTTT. It specifies CATSRRGQGQPQHF.

This clonotype has at least ten counts. The V call is TRBV20-1, the J call TRBJ2-3, with 7 nucleotides matching TRBD2. Germline V gives CDR1 DFQATT, CDR2 SNEGSKA (reference sequence). This CDR3 is built from 14 residues. After removal of 4 bases from V and 4 bases from J, the junction contained 8 bases not matched to a gene. CDR3 nucleotide sequence: TGCAGTGCTACCGGGGCGGGAGAATCAGATACGCAGTATTTT. Encoded protein: CSATGAGESDTQYF.

The chain employs TRBV7-2 and TRBJ2-3; possibly TRBD1 or TRBD2 for D (5 bases each). The CDR3 is 16 residues long. From germline, CDR1 is SGHTA and CDR2 FQGNSA. Trimming removed 3 bases from V and 2 bases from J, with 15 bases in between. DNA of the CDR3: TGTGCCAGCAGCTTCACGGGACGGCTACTCACAGATACGCAGTATTTT. Its translation: CASSFTGRLLTDTQYF.

This CDR3 reads CANRDSSYEQYF. The CDR3 DNA reads TGTGCCAACCGGGACAGTTCCTACGAGCAGTACTTC. This rearrangement joins TRBV19 to TRBJ2-7; TRBD1 matches 7 bases. With 10 bases clipped from V and 1 base from J, the junction kept 4 bases outside the gene matches. There are 12 residues in the CDR3. Per germline, CDR1 LNHDA and CDR2 SQIVND (reference sequence).

The V and J genes are TRBV10-3 and TRBJ2-7; 9 nucleotides agree with TRBD1. This CDR3 comprises 15 residues. Per germline, CDR1 ENHRY and CDR2 SYGVKD. V shed 4 bases, J shed 3 bases, and the junction held 7 bases outside the gene matches. The CDR3 DNA reads TGTGCCATCAGTGTGAGCGGACAGGGGAGCTACGAGCAGTACTTC. Translating gives CAISVSGQGSYEQYF.

Concerning this clonotype: A much larger clone sits a single nucleotide away, making a read error possible. Written as DNA, the CDR3 is TGTGCCAGCAGCCCCCCCGGGACAGTGAACACTGAAGCTTTCTTT. Translated, it gives CASSPPGTVNTEAFF. The V call is TRBV11-1, the J call TRBJ1-1, with TRBD1 matching 7 bases. The ends lost 5 bases at V and 0 bases at J; junction bases unmatched: 6. This CDR3 has 15 residues. Germline lookup yields CDR1 SGHAT and CDR2 FQDESV (reference sequence).

The V call is TRBV19, the J call TRBJ2-5, with D hard to call. Germline loops: CDR1 LNHDA, CDR2 SQIVND (reference sequence). Between the trimmed V and J ends, which lost 5 bases and 4 bases, there was a span of 14 bases. This CDR3 region has 14 residues. The CDR3 here is CASSFRPDGETQYF. CDR3 nucleotides: TGTGCCAGTAGTTTTCGTCCCGACGGAGAGACCCAGTACTTC. Using reference TRBV19 and TRBJ2-5 for the parts outside the CDR3, the full variable domain is DGGITQSPKYLFRKEGQNVTLSCEQNLNHDAMYWYRQDPGQGLRLIYYSQIVNDFQKGDIAEGYSVSREKKESFPLTVTSAQKNPTAFYLCASSFRPDGETQYFGPGTRLLVL.

At least ten counts were recorded for this clonotype. This rearrangement joins TRBV15 to TRBJ2-1; no firm D call. CDR1 is LNHNV and CDR2 is YYDKDF in the germline V gene (reference sequence). This CDR3 has 13 amino acids. Between the trimmed V and J ends, which lost 5 bases and 4 bases, there was a span of 9 bases. The CDR3 here is CATSSSPYNEQFF. Here the CDR3 DNA reads TGTGCCACCAGCTCGTCCCCTTACAATGAGCAGTTCTTC.

This clonotype was seen at least ten times. The chain uses TRBV29-1 and TRBJ1-1; D remains ambiguous. Germline V gene sequence: CDR1 SQVTM, CDR2 ANQGSEA. CDR3 length: 13 amino acids. V was cut by 4 bases and J by 1 base, with 10 bases left in between. CDR3 sequence reads: CSVGYGSNTEAFF. The CDR3, as DNA: TGCAGCGTTGGTTATGGCTCGAACACTGAAGCTTTCTTT. Full variable domain (outside the CDR3, taken from reference TRBV29-1 and TRBJ1-1): SAVISQKPSRDICQRGTSLTIQCQVDSQVTMMFWYRQQPGQSLTLIATANQGSEATYESGFVIDKFPISRPNLTFSTLTVSNMSPEDSSIYLCSVGYGSNTEAFFGQGTRLTVV.

There are many counts of this clonotype. This chain joins TRBV5-5 and TRBJ1-5; no reliable D call. Germline loops: CDR1 SGHKS, CDR2 YYEKEE (reference sequence). This CDR3 spans 17 amino acids. The V end lost 4 bases, the J end lost 0 bases, and 17 bases lay between the germline ends. The CDR3 DNA reads as TGTGCCAGCAGCCCCAGGTGGGGTCCTCCTAGCAATCAGCCCCAGCATTTT. Translating gives CASSPRWGPPSNQPQHF.

This clonotype was found many times. The chain recombines TRBV2 with TRBJ2-1, with D perhaps matching TRBD2 (5 bases). V dropped 1 base and J dropped 8 bases, with 15 bases sitting between them. The CDR3 is 15 residues long. Per germline, CDR1 SNHLY and CDR2 FYNNEI. CDR3 DNA: TGTGCCAGCAGTGAAGGATATGACGGGATCGATGAGCAGTTCTTC. As protein: CASSEGYDGIDEQFF.

The sample holds a few counts of this clonotype. The chain uses TRBV4-1 and TRBJ2-7, with D unclear. This CDR3 spans 13 amino acids. Germline V gene sequence: CDR1 MGHRA, CDR2 YSYEKL. The ends were cut back, 1 base at V and 9 bases at J, with 13 bases in the middle. The CDR3 DNA is TGCGCCAGCAGCCAAGTTAATCAGGAAGTGCAGTACTTC. Translating gives CASSQVNQEVQYF.

This clonotype was seen repeatedly, ten times or more. This chain links TRBV28 with TRBJ1-5; 9 positions match TRBD1. Trimming took 5 bases from V and 3 from J; bases not matched to a gene: 8. Per germline, CDR1 MDHEN and CDR2 SYDVKM. The CDR3 covers 16 residues. CDR3 bases: TGTGCCAGCAGTCCTCTACACAGGGGGCCCAATCAGCCCCAGCATTTT. Its protein product is CASSPLHRGPNQPQHF.

V is TRBV5-5 and J is TRBJ2-5; the D gene is possibly TRBD1 (5 bases). The CDR3 contains 15 residues. Trimming took 1 base from V and 2 from J, leaving 12 bases between them. Germline assignment: CDR1 SGHKS and CDR2 YYEKEE (reference sequence). Here the CDR3 reads CASSLQGRAQETQYF. The CDR3 nucleotides read TGTGCCAGCAGCTTGCAGGGAAGGGCGCAAGAGACCCAGTACTTC.

This clonotype was observed at least ten times. This rearrangement joins TRBV30 to TRBJ1-1; 11 nucleotides agree with TRBD1. The germline V gene encodes CDR1 GTSNPN and CDR2 SVGIG (reference sequence). The trim removed 8 bases at V and 5 bases at J, leaving 7 bases unmatched. This CDR3 has 13 amino acids. CDR3 protein: CAGQGARGTEAFF. The CDR3 coding sequence is TGTGCCGGACAGGGGGCGAGGGGTACTGAAGCTTTCTTT.

This clonotype has a count of ten or more. This chain joins TRBV20-1 and TRBJ1-2; 7 nucleotides line up with TRBD1. The CDR3 length is 15 residues. With 3 bases clipped from V and 2 bases from J, the junction kept 9 bases outside the gene matches. Germline lookup yields CDR1 DFQATT and CDR2 SNEGSKA (reference sequence). The CDR3 DNA is TGCAGTGCTAGTCATCGGGACAGCTCCAACTATGGCTACACCTTC. This sequence encodes CSASHRDSSNYGYTF.

This clonotype was picked up many times. The V gene is TRBV9, the J gene TRBJ2-1; D may be TRBD1 (6 bases). Germline CDR1 and CDR2: SGDLS and YYNGEE. Trimming stripped 0 bases from V and 6 bases from J, with 7 bases between. The CDR3 consists of 13 residues. The CDR3 loop reads CASSVVGANEQFF. The CDR3 region has the DNA TGTGCCAGCAGCGTAGTGGGGGCCAATGAGCAGTTCTTC.

On this clonotype itself: Mismatch with germline at one junction end may stem from a read error. The chain uses TRBV12-3 or TRBV12-4 and TRBJ2-1, with TRBD2 identical over 11 bases. The CDR3 has 13 residues. The chain's CDR3 is CASSLAMTSGTIF. In DNA, the CDR3 is TGTGCCAGCAGTTTAGCGATGACTAGCGGGACGATCTTC.